These 17 T cell receptor beta chains originate from one sample sequenced in a study of patients and donors after allogeneic stem cell transplantation. Each CDR3 protein gets one entry after TCRdb re-called the RT-PCR reads with MiXCR. The table records about 57,000 distinct CDR3 sequences, 13% of them present only once. The material sequenced was blood, either unsorted or a sorted T cell fraction (not recorded which). The receptors stem from a human donor who was either an allogeneic HSCT recipient or a stem cell or donor lymphocyte infusion donor (not recorded which). It is not recorded whose cells these are; they may come from a transplant donor.

This clonotype was recorded many times. The chain carries TRBV7-9 and TRBJ2-7; tentatively, D is TRBD1 (5 bases). Trimming removed 1 base from V and 2 bases from J, with 9 bases in between. This CDR3 spans 14 amino acids. The germline gives CDR1 SEHNR, CDR2 FQNEAQ (reference sequence). The CDR3 sequence is CASSLERQTYEQYF. CDR3 nucleotide sequence: TGTGCCAGCAGCTTAGAGCGACAGACCTACGAGCAGTACTTC.

This clonotype was seen many times. This chain uses TRBV7-9 with TRBJ1-1; 7 bases match TRBD1. This CDR3 spans 14 amino acids. The V gene end was trimmed by 5 bases and the J gene end by 1 base; junction bases not matched to a gene: 4. The germline CDR1 and CDR2 sequences are SEHNR and FQNEAQ (reference sequence). Here the CDR3 reads CASSPRDRNTEAFF. CDR3 nucleotide sequence: TGTGCCAGCAGCCCCCGGGACAGGAACACTGAAGCTTTCTTT.

V is TRBV24-1 and J is TRBJ2-3; D is tentatively TRBD1 or TRBD2 (6 bases each). The V end was cut by 12 bases, the J end by 2 bases, with 14 bases between. Germline V gene lookup returns CDR1 KGHDR and CDR2 SFDVKD. The CDR3 has 13 amino acids. CDR3 nucleotides: TGTGCCGCCGGAACGGGGGCCACAGATACGCAGTATTTT. Translating gives CAAGTGATDTQYF.

At least ten counts were recorded for this clonotype. The chain is built from TRBV12-3 or TRBV12-4 and TRBJ1-3, with D unresolved. This CDR3 has 15 amino acids. V was shortened by 6 bases and J by 0 bases, with 12 bases between the two germline ends. CDR3 nucleotide sequence: TGTGCCAGCAGACCTCAGCTCCTCTCTGGAAACACCATATATTTT. Its protein product is CASRPQLLSGNTIYF.

This clonotype has only a few counts. V usage is TRBV25-1 and J usage is TRBJ2-1, with D possibly matching TRBD1 (5 bases). The CDR3 is 13 residues long. Germline V lookup: CDR1 MGHDK, CDR2 SYGVNS. Trimming removed 2 bases from V and 8 bases from J, with 10 bases in between. The CDR3 reads CASSEGQGYEQFF. DNA for the CDR3: TGTGCCAGCAGTGAAGGGCAGGGCTATGAGCAGTTCTTC.

In this sample, this clonotype turned up many times. The chain employs TRBV15 and TRBJ2-7; tentative D call: TRBD1 (6 bases). Germline assignment: CDR1 LNHNV and CDR2 YYDKDF (reference sequence). Deletions cut 3 bases from V and 2 bases from J, with 11 bases between. CDR3 length: 14 amino acids. For the CDR3, the DNA is TGTGCCACCAGCAGGCCGGGACACACCTACGAGCAGTACTTC. Translation: CATSRPGHTYEQYF.

This clonotype occurred many times. The chain uses TRBV5-1 and TRBJ2-7; D is uncertain. This CDR3 has 12 residues. Trimming left V 0 bases short and J 9 bases short, with 10 bases between. The germline V gene has CDR1 SGHRS and CDR2 YFSETQ. The CDR3 reads CASSLVGAGQYF. The CDR3 DNA is TGCGCCAGCAGCTTGGTCGGAGCAGGGCAGTACTTC.

This clonotype was detected ten times or more. J is TRBJ1-3 and V is TRBV6-5, with a possible D match to TRBD1 (5 bases). Trimming stripped 5 bases from V and 4 bases from J, with 15 bases between. The germline V gene encodes CDR1 MNHEY and CDR2 SVGAGI. This CDR3 spans 15 amino acids. The CDR3: CASSRTQGTGNTIYF. In nucleotides, the CDR3 is TGTGCCAGCAGTAGGACCCAGGGAACCGGAAACACCATATATTTT.

This clonotype was found many times. The chain combines TRBV7-3 with TRBJ1-1, with D uncertain. The CDR3 runs to 17 residues. Germline loops: CDR1 SGHTA, CDR2 FQGTGA. The germline V and J ends were trimmed by 2 bases and 0 bases, with 16 bases remaining between them. As DNA, the CDR3 is TGTGCCAGCAGCTTAGAGGGAGTAGGCCAGGTGAACACTGAAGCTTTCTTT. It codes for CASSLEGVGQVNTEAFF.

This clonotype was counted at least ten times. The gene calls are TRBV5-6 and TRBJ2-7, with 7 positions matching TRBD1. The CDR3 length is 13 residues. CDR1 and CDR2 (germline): SGHDT, YYEEEE. With V trimmed by 3 bases and J by 2 bases, 2 bases remained unmatched. CDR3 sequence (DNA): TGTGCCAGCAGCTACAGGGGACCCTACGAGCAGTACTTC. Encoded protein: CASSYRGPYEQYF. The full variable domain, completed using reference TRBV5-6 and TRBJ2-7, is DAGVTQSPTHLIKTRGQQVTLRCSPKSGHDTVSWYQQALGQGPQFIFQYYEEEERQRGNFPDRFSGHQFPNYSSELNVNALLLGDSALYLCASSYRGPYEQYFGPGTRLTVT.

This clonotype came up many times. A read error may produce the germline difference seen at one junction end. The V gene is TRBV7-7, the J gene TRBJ2-7; D gene uncertain. This CDR3 region has 18 residues. Germline V CDR1 and CDR2: SSHAT, FNYEAQ (reference sequence). The CDR3 region has the DNA TGTGCTAGCAGCTTATTCCCCCATCCCCTTCAGGCACTCTACGAGCAGTACTTC. Translated, it gives CASSLFPHPLQALYEQYF.

Many counts were recorded for this clonotype. This chain joins TRBV12-3 or TRBV12-4 and TRBJ1-2, with TRBD1 matching over 10 bases. The CDR3 is 14 residues long. The V segment lost 4 bases and the J segment 7 bases; nucleotides outside the gene matches: 6. CDR3: CASSSGQGRGGYTF. Here the CDR3 DNA reads TGTGCCAGCAGTTCGGGACAGGGGAGAGGTGGCTACACCTTC.

This clonotype is categorized as medium-sized. The chain employs TRBV4-1 and TRBJ2-7, with D possibly being TRBD1 (5 bases). Germline CDR1 reads MGHRA; CDR2 reads YSYEKL. The CDR3 is made up of 16 amino acids. V was pared by 1 base and J by 5 bases, with 18 bases between. CDR3 residues: CASSQAPTDPPNEQYF. DNA of the CDR3: TGCGCCAGCAGCCAAGCCCCGACAGACCCGCCCAACGAGCAGTACTTC.

This clonotype has more than one count but fewer than ten. The chain links TRBV12-3 or TRBV12-4 to TRBJ2-7; 10 nucleotides line up with TRBD2. The CDR3 sequence is 13 residues long. V lost 7 bases to trimming and J lost 3 bases; unmatched junction nucleotides: 3. The CDR3 DNA sequence: TGTGCCAGCAAAGGACTAGCGGACTACGAGCAGTACTTC. This codes for CASKGLADYEQYF.

The chain combines TRBV21-1 with TRBJ2-7; the table gives TRBD1 as D, unverified against the DNA. TRBV21-1 is tagged as a pseudogene. The CDR3 has 15 amino acids. CDR3 region: CASSAYPGQGCEQYF. The CDR3 DNA sequence: TGTGCCAGCAGCGCATACCCGGGACAGGGATGCGAGCAGTACTTC.

This clonotype was observed a handful of times. One junction end does not reproduce the germline sequence, and a read error may be involved. V and J are TRBV7-7 and TRBJ2-7, with D possibly being TRBD1 (6 bases). CDR3 length equals 15 residues. From germline, CDR1 is SSHAT and CDR2 FNYEAQ (reference sequence). CDR3 DNA: TGTGCTAGCAGCTTAGGTCAGGGGAGCTCCTACGAGCAGTACTTC. Protein sequence: CASSLGQGSSYEQYF.

The rearrangement links TRBV27 to TRBJ2-1, with 8 bases aligning to TRBD2. Germline V lookup: CDR1 MNHEY, CDR2 SMNVEV (reference sequence). This CDR3 has 16 amino acids. J gave up 7 bases and V 5 bases, and 13 bases lay outside the gene matches. CDR3 sequence: CASSPRSGRGRNEQFF. In DNA form, the CDR3 reads TGTGCCAGCAGTCCACGGAGCGGGAGAGGTAGGAATGAGCAGTTCTTC.